Following are 17 T cell receptor beta chains from one sample sequenced in a study of memory B cells and T cells in multiple sclerosis. Stimulus-free culture yielded autoproliferating CFSE-dim and non-proliferating CFSE-high T cells, each sequenced separately. Approximately 5x10^7 CFSE-labeled PBMCs were cultured less than eight days unstimulated, then replicate wells were pooled. Produced via immunoSEQ multiplex PCR; TCRdb's table is partial and in-frame only. The table has 32,000 or so clones, roughly 83% seen once; the top ten hold 2% to 3%. Their antigens are not known. The sample taken for sequencing was PBMCs from blood kept in culture. The receptors shown here come from a human donor with multiple sclerosis.

This rearrangement joins TRBV5-1 to TRBJ2-1; TRBD2 agrees at 12 bases. The germline CDR1 and CDR2 sequences are SGHRS and YFSETQ. The CDR3 loop spans 16 amino acids. Unmatched junction bases numbered 5, after V lost 4 bases and J lost 3 bases. The CDR3 loop is CASSPGLAGFYNEQFF. The DNA for the CDR3 is TGCGCCAGCAGCCCCGGACTAGCGGGGTTCTACAATGAGCAGTTCTTC.

The rearrangement uses TRBV18 and TRBJ1-3, with D possibly TRBD1 on 6 matching bases. The germline V and J ends were trimmed by 3 bases and 1 base, with 16 bases remaining between them. Germline CDR1 and CDR2: KGHSH and LQKENI. The CDR3 extends over 17 amino acids. The CDR3 region is CASSPLDQGRSGNTIYF. The CDR3 DNA is TGTGCCAGCTCACCCCTGGACCAGGGGAGATCTGGAAACACCATATATTTT.

V is TRBV5-1 and J is TRBJ1-1, with D perhaps matching TRBD1 (5 bases). The length of the CDR3 is 13 residues. CDR1 is SGHRS and CDR2 is YFSETQ in the germline V gene. Deletions cut 1 base from V and 4 bases from J, with 8 bases between. The CDR3 DNA reads TGCGCCAGCAGCTTGCAGGGATCCACTGAAGCTTTCTTT. Translation gives CASSLQGSTEAFF.

The chain carries TRBV7-3 and TRBJ2-7; 8 positions agree with TRBD2. V was pared by 5 bases and J by 4 bases, with 13 bases of the junction left unmatched. CDR3 size: 16 residues. CDR1 SGHTA and CDR2 FQGTGA come from the germline V gene. The CDR3 is CASSAERERGTYEQYF. CDR3 sequence (DNA): TGTGCCAGCAGCGCGGAGCGAGAGCGGGGGACGTACGAGCAGTACTTC.

The chain employs TRBV28 and TRBJ1-6; 10 nucleotides agree with TRBD1. Germline loops: CDR1 MDHEN, CDR2 SYDVKM. The junction had 4 bases not matched to a gene; V was cut back by 4 bases and J by 7 bases. The CDR3 totals 15 residues. The CDR3 reads CASSWPTGGNSPLHF. In DNA form, the CDR3 reads TGTGCCAGCAGTTGGCCGACAGGGGGCAATTCACCCCTCCACTTT.

V usage is TRBV10-3 and J usage is TRBJ2-1, with 16 bases aligning to TRBD2. CDR1 and CDR2 (germline): ENHRY, SYGVKD. The V gene end was trimmed by 6 bases and the J gene end by 8 bases; junction bases not matched to a gene: 4. The CDR3 extends over 15 amino acids. CDR3 amino acids: CAIRGTSGRAHEQFF. The CDR3 bases are TGTGCCATCAGGGGGACTAGCGGGAGGGCGCATGAGCAGTTCTTC.

In DNA, the CDR3 is TGTGCCAGCAGTGAAGATGAGGGAAAGGGCAATCAGCCCCAGCATTTT. Its protein is CASSEDEGKGNQPQHF. This chain uses TRBV6-1 with TRBJ1-5; D is unresolved. This CDR3 contains 16 residues. The germline CDR1 and CDR2 sequences are MNHNS and SASEGT. With 1 base removed from V and 2 bases from J, the gap between germline ends came to 12 bases.

The CDR3 protein is CASSLLSVGGSNYGYTF. DNA of the CDR3: TGCGCCAGCAGCTTGTTGTCAGTGGGCGGTAGTAACTATGGCTACACCTTC. The chain joins TRBV5-1 to TRBJ1-2; D uncertain. Germline CDR1 and CDR2: SGHRS and YFSETQ. Trimming took off 1 base at V and 1 base at J, with 17 bases between the two ends. This CDR3 spans 17 amino acids.

This CDR3 reads CASSEIWDSHIGYTF. As DNA, the CDR3 is TGTGCCAGCAGTGAAATCTGGGACAGCCATATCGGCTACACCTTC. This rearrangement joins TRBV6-1 to TRBJ1-2; 7 bases fit TRBD1. The CDR3 extends over 15 amino acids. V dropped 2 bases and J dropped 8; count of bases not matched to a gene: 11. The germline V gene encodes CDR1 MNHNS and CDR2 SASEGT.

The rearrangement joins TRBV9 to TRBJ2-1; 7 nucleotides align to TRBD1. This CDR3 contains 15 residues. Germline V lookup: CDR1 SGDLS, CDR2 YYNGEE. The trim removed 4 bases at V and 4 bases at J, leaving 8 bases unmatched. CDR3 DNA: TGTGCCAGCAGCTTCCGGGACAGCCCATACAATGAGCAGTTCTTC. Translating gives CASSFRDSPYNEQFF.

The rearrangement uses TRBV28 and TRBJ1-2; 10 nucleotides agree with TRBD1. Trimming at V came to 1 base and at J to 4 bases, leaving 3 bases not matched to a gene. This CDR3 comprises 15 residues. Germline CDR1 and CDR2: MDHEN and SYDVKM. CDR3 amino acids: CASSLSDRGSYGYTF. CDR3 in DNA: TGTGCCAGCAGTTTATCGGACAGGGGGAGCTATGGCTACACCTTC.

The genes are TRBV6-5 and TRBJ1-2; 10 positions agree with TRBD1. CDR1 and CDR2 (germline): MNHEY, SVGAGI. This CDR3 has 14 amino acids. J was trimmed by 2 bases and V by 9 bases; bases with no gene match: 6. The CDR3 DNA follows: TGTGCCAGACCCCGGGACAGGGGAAACTATGGCTACACCTTC. This sequence encodes CARPRDRGNYGYTF.

This clone was found once. The chain links TRBV9 to TRBJ2-1; D is unclear. Germline V gives CDR1 SGDLS, CDR2 YYNGEE. The CDR3 contains 16 residues. V was clipped by 0 bases and J by 3 bases, with 13 bases between them. The CDR3 nucleotides are TGTGCCAGCAGCGTAGAATTCAGTCGAAGCTACAATGAGCAGTTCTTC. Residues: CASSVEFSRSYNEQFF.

V is TRBV6-5 and J is TRBJ1-2; the D gene is possibly TRBD1 (5 bases). In germline, CDR1 is MNHEY, CDR2 SVGAGI. The V gene lost 0 bases and the J gene lost 8 bases, with 19 bases spanning the gap. This CDR3 region has 16 residues. The CDR3 protein is CASSYSNQRIRDGYTF. CDR3 bases: TGTGCCAGCAGTTACTCGAATCAGCGAATTCGGGACGGCTACACCTTC.

V gene TRBV5-1 combines with J gene TRBJ2-1; 8 positions match TRBD2. There are 15 residues in the CDR3. Looked up from germline, CDR1 is SGHRS and CDR2 is YFSETQ. Germline trimming cut 6 bases from V and 6 bases from J; bases unmatched to any gene: 11. CDR3 amino acids: CASMRDGGAFNEQFF. CDR3 bases: TGCGCCAGCATGAGGGACGGGGGGGCGTTCAATGAGCAGTTCTTC.

V gene TRBV6-1 combines with J gene TRBJ2-5, with 9 bases that match TRBD1. CDR1 MNHNS and CDR2 SASEGT come from the germline V gene. V shed 6 bases, J shed 3 bases, and the junction held 8 bases outside the gene matches. The CDR3 length is 15 residues. CDR3 in amino acids: CASSPWGQGEETQYF. The CDR3 bases are TGTGCCAGCAGCCCCTGGGGACAGGGCGAAGAGACCCAGTACTTC.

This clone was seen just once. The genes are TRBV5-6 and TRBJ2-7, with a tentative D call TRBD2 (6 bases). Germline values: CDR1 SGHDT, CDR2 YYEEEE. V lost 2 bases and J 6 bases, leaving 30 bases between the germline ends. The CDR3 is 19 residues long. The CDR3 DNA reads TGTGCCAGCAGCTTCGGATTTGGGCATAATCAGGGCCCCGGGGGCGAGCAGTACTTC. This encodes CASSFGFGHNQGPGGEQYF.